The source of this TCR beta chain is a study of blood T cells in healthy people across ages. A note on this clonotype: Relative to the germline gene, one junction end is altered; a read error may explain this.

It was with a sample-barcoded 5' primer and a J-beta primer mix that a second PCR of roughly 6 to 12 cycles was run. TCRdb called the 5' RACE reads again in MiXCR, with one record for every CDR3 protein. The sample yields approximately 600,000 distinct CDR3 sequences, around 54% seen once. Germline loops: CDR1 LGHDT, CDR2 YNNKEL (reference sequence). There are 16 residues in the CDR3. The specimen was blood. The chain joins TRBV3-1 to TRBJ2-5; 11 bases agree with TRBD1. This sequence was found in a man aged 55 to 70 in good health. The CDR3 protein is CASSHRRTGGEETRYF. The CDR3 DNA reads TGTGCCAGCAGCCACCGGCGGACAGGGGGCGAAGAGACCCGGTACTTC.